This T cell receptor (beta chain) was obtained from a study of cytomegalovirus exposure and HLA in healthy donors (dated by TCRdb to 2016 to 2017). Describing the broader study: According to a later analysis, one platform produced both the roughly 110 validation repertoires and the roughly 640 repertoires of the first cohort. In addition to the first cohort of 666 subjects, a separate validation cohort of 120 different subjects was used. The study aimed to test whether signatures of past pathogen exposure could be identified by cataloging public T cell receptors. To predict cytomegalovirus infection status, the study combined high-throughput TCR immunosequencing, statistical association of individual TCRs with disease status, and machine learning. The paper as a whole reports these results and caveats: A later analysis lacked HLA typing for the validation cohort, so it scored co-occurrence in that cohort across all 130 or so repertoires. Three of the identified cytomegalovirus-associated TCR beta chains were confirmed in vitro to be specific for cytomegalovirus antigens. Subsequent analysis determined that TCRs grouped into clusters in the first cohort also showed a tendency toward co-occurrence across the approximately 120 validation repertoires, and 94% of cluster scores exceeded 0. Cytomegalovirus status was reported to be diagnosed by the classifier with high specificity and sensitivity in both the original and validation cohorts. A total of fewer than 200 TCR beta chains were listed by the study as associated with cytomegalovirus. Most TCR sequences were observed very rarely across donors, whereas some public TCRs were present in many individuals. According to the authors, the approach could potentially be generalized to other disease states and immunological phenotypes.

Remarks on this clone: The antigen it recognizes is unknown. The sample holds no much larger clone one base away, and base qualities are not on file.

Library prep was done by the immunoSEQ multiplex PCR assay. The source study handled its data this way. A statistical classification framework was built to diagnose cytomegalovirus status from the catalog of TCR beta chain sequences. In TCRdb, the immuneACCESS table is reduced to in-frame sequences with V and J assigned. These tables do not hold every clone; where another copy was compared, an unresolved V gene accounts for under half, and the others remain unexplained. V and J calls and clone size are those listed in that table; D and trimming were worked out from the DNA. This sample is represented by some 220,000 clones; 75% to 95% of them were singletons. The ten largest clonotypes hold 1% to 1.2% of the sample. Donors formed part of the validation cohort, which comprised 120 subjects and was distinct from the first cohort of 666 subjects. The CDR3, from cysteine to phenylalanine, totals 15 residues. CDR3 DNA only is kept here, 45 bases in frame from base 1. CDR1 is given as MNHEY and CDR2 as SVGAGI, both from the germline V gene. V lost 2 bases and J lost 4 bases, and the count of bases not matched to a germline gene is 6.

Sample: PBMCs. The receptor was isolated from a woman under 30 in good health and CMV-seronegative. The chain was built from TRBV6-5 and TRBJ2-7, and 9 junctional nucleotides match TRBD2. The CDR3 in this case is CASSYDSSGEYEQYF. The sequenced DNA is TGTGCCAGCAGTTACGATTCTAGCGGGGAATACGAGCAGTACTTC.